Listed here are 20 T cell receptor beta chains from one sample, sequenced in a study of blood T cell repertoires in COVID-19. TCRdb keeps only in-frame clones here, not all; method: immunoSEQ multiplex PCR. The table records 250,000 to 350,000 clones, about 90% of them present only once. Specimen: peripheral blood. These receptors were taken from a woman in her forties or fifties who had recovered from COVID-19.

This clone was seen a single time. This chain connects TRBV4-3 to TRBJ2-5; 8 bases map to TRBD1. From germline, CDR1 is LGHNA and CDR2 YSLEER. The CDR3 consists of 15 residues. With V trimmed by 1 base and J by 5 bases, 6 bases remained unmatched. CDR3 DNA sequence: TGCGCCAGCAGCCAAGGGCACAGGGGGAGCGAGACCCAGTACTTC. Translation: CASSQGHRGSETQYF.

In its sample, this clone was seen a few times. The chain combines TRBV12-3 or TRBV12-4 with TRBJ1-1, with 8 bases lining up with TRBD1. The CDR3 sequence is 13 residues long. J lost 3 bases, V lost 8 bases, and 5 bases had no gene match. Written as DNA, the CDR3 is TGTGCCAGCCTTCAGGGGGCTGACACTGAAGCTTTCTTT. It is translated as CASLQGADTEAFF.

The rearrangement links TRBV4-1 to TRBJ1-1; TRBD1 might be the D (6 bases). CDR1 and CDR2 from the germline V gene are MGHRA and YSYEKL. The CDR3 is 13 residues long. Trimming took off 4 bases at V and 7 bases at J, with 13 bases between the two ends. CDR3 sequence: CASSRGQSSEAFF. CDR3 nucleotides: TGCGCCAGCAGCCGTGGACAGAGCAGTGAAGCTTTCTTT.

The chain employs TRBV28 and TRBJ1-2; D is possibly TRBD1 (5 bases). Germline V CDR1 and CDR2: MDHEN, SYDVKM. This CDR3 is built from 11 residues. The ends were cut back, 1 base at V and 10 bases at J, with 7 bases in the middle. The CDR3 DNA reads TGTGCCAGCAGTTTATCAGGGTCCTACACCTTC. Its protein is CASSLSGSYTF.

The chain has TRBV3-1 (or the pseudogene TRBV3-2) and TRBJ1-1, with TRBD1 as a possible D gene (5 bases). CDR1 and CDR2 from the germline V gene are LGHDT and YNNKEL (reference sequence). V was clipped by 4 bases and J by 3 bases, with 12 bases between them. The CDR3 spans 14 residues. The CDR3 protein is CASSRWGGDTEAFF. CDR3 DNA: TGTGCCAGCAGCCGCTGGGGAGGGGACACTGAAGCTTTCTTT.

The chain combines TRBV3-1 (or the pseudogene TRBV3-2) with TRBJ1-2; the match to TRBD1 covers 7 bases. After removal of 4 bases from V and 2 bases from J, the junction contained 16 bases not matched to a gene. Germline values: CDR1 LGHDT, CDR2 YNNKEL (reference sequence). The CDR3 is made up of 18 amino acids. The CDR3 spells CASSRHQTGLIANYGYTF. The CDR3, as DNA: TGTGCCAGCAGCCGACATCAGACAGGGTTAATAGCAAACTATGGCTACACCTTC.

The chain joins TRBV5-8 to TRBJ1-2; no clear D. CDR1 is SGHTS and CDR2 is YDEGEE in the germline V gene. This CDR3 comprises 14 residues. V lost 7 bases and J lost 2, with 15 bases in between. The CDR3: CASLPRGKNYGYTF. The CDR3 bases are TGTGCCAGCTTGCCTCGAGGGAAGAACTATGGCTACACCTTC.

This chain uses TRBV11-2 with TRBJ2-1; D perhaps matches TRBD2 (6 bases). This CDR3 is 15 amino acids long. The ends were cut back, 6 bases at V and 8 bases at J, with 20 bases in the middle. Germline CDR1 reads SGHAT; CDR2 reads FQNNGV. CDR3: CASSPFGTGVHEQFF. DNA of the CDR3: TGTGCCAGCAGTCCCTTTGGGACTGGGGTCCATGAGCAGTTCTTC.

The chain employs TRBV7-9 and TRBJ2-1; 8 bases are a match to TRBD2. The V segment lost 2 bases and the J segment 8 bases; nucleotides outside the gene matches: 8. Germline-derived CDR1 and CDR2 are SEHNR and FQNEAQ (reference sequence). CDR3 length: 15 residues. As DNA, the CDR3 is TGTGCCAGCAGCTTAAACGGGGGGGCTCACGATGAGCAGTTCTTC. The encoded protein is CASSLNGGAHDEQFF.

The rearrangement joins TRBV11-2 to TRBJ2-5, with D maybe TRBD1 (5 bases). Germline V gene sequence: CDR1 SGHAT, CDR2 FQNNGV. The V gene lost 6 bases and the J gene lost 2 bases, with 16 bases spanning the gap. The CDR3 runs 15 residues. CDR3 loop: CASRQGALGQETQYF. Here the CDR3 DNA reads TGTGCCAGCAGGCAAGGGGCCCTAGGGCAAGAGACCCAGTACTTC. Using reference TRBV11-2 and TRBJ2-5 for the parts outside the CDR3, the full variable domain is EAGVAQSPRYKIIEKRQSVAFWCNPISGHATLYWYQQILGQGPKLLIQFQNNGVVDDSQLPKDRFSAERLKGVDSTLKIQPAKLEDSAVYLCASRQGALGQETQYFGPGTRLLVL.

This chain joins TRBV20-1 and TRBJ2-7, with no clear D. V gave up 5 bases and J gave up 3 bases, with 8 bases separating them. Germline V gene data show CDR1 as DFQATT and CDR2 as SNEGSKA (reference sequence). The CDR3 loop spans 11 amino acids. The CDR3 DNA sequence: TGCAGTGCTTTACACAGCTACGAGCAGTACTTC. It translates to CSALHSYEQYF.

The CDR3 here is CASSPQGSISPLHF. CDR3 nucleotide sequence: TGTGCCAGCTCACCTCAGGGCTCCATCTCACCCCTCCACTTT. The gene calls are TRBV18 and TRBJ1-6; D possibly corresponds to TRBD1 (5 bases). This CDR3 is 14 amino acids long. V lost 3 bases and J 10 bases, leaving 13 bases between the germline ends. Germline lookup yields CDR1 KGHSH and CDR2 LQKENI.

The genes are TRBV11-2 and TRBJ2-1; D gene ambiguous. From germline, CDR1 is SGHAT and CDR2 FQNNGV. The CDR3 loop spans 11 amino acids. Trimming stripped 4 bases from V and 9 bases from J, with 7 bases between. The CDR3 protein is CASSSLVEQFF. As DNA, the CDR3 is TGTGCCAGCAGCTCTTTAGTTGAGCAGTTCTTC.

This chain joins TRBV20-1 and TRBJ2-7, with D perhaps TRBD2 (6 bases). CDR1 and CDR2 (germline): DFQATT, SNEGSKA (reference sequence). The V end lost 3 bases, the J end lost 5 bases, and 14 bases lay between the germline ends. The CDR3 runs 13 residues. The CDR3 region is CSASSGHLHEQYF. As DNA, the CDR3 is TGCAGTGCTAGTAGCGGCCACCTACACGAGCAGTACTTC.

The chain links TRBV20-1 to TRBJ1-3; the D is unclear. CDR1 and CDR2 from the germline V gene are DFQATT and SNEGSKA (reference sequence). The CDR3 sequence is 11 residues long. Trimming shortened V by 0 bases and J by 7 bases, and 4 bases separated the two germline ends. CDR3 in amino acids: CSARDPNTIYF. The CDR3 nucleotides read TGCAGTGCTAGAGATCCGAACACCATATATTTT.

V is TRBV11-2 and J is TRBJ2-7; D may be TRBD1 (5 bases). Deletions cut 5 bases from V and 2 bases from J, with 16 bases between. The CDR3 has 15 amino acids. The V gene's germline CDR1 is SGHAT and CDR2 FQNNGV. The chain's CDR3 is CASSLSLDSAYEQYF. DNA of the CDR3: TGTGCCAGCAGCCTATCGTTAGACAGCGCCTACGAGCAGTACTTC.

The V gene is TRBV30, the J gene TRBJ2-1; the D gene is possibly TRBD1 (5 bases). Germline CDR1 reads GTSNPN; CDR2 reads SVGIG (reference sequence). Trimming pared 2 bases from V and 6 bases from J, leaving 14 bases between. This CDR3 region has 14 residues. The CDR3 DNA is TGTGCCTGGAGTAGGGGATCTTCGGGCAATGAGCAGTTCTTC. This encodes CAWSRGSSGNEQFF.

This chain joins TRBV4-1 and TRBJ1-5; tentative D call: TRBD1 (5 bases). Germline V lookup: CDR1 MGHRA, CDR2 YSYEKL. This CDR3 is 16 amino acids long. The ends were cut back, 0 bases at V and 9 bases at J, with 18 bases in the middle. In DNA form, the CDR3 reads TGCGCCAGCAGCCAAGACCGGGGGGAGGCCGGGGGGCCCCAGCATTTT. Its protein product is CASSQDRGEAGGPQHF.

The V and J genes are TRBV6-1 and TRBJ2-7; the D gene is possibly TRBD1 (5 bases). The CDR3 has 15 amino acids. V lost 7 bases and J lost 5, with 21 bases in between. In germline, CDR1 is MNHNS, CDR2 SASEGT. CDR3 nucleotides: TGTGCCAGCAATCCGAGTCGGCAGGGCGGCGACGAGCAGTACTTC. Translated, it gives CASNPSRQGGDEQYF.

The chain joins TRBV27 to TRBJ2-2; 14 nucleotides line up with TRBD2. Germline-derived CDR1 and CDR2 are MNHEY and SMNVEV (reference sequence). The CDR3 has 18 amino acids. Unmatched junction bases numbered 8, after V lost 2 bases and J lost 6 bases. The CDR3 region is CASSLTTSGRASAGELFF. The CDR3 nucleotides are TGTGCCAGCAGTTTAACGACTAGCGGGAGGGCCAGTGCCGGGGAGCTGTTTTTT.